Below are 7 T cell receptor beta chains sequenced from a single sample in a study of blood T cell repertoires in COVID-19. Clones were read by immunoSEQ multiplex PCR, and TCRdb kept only the in-frame ones, dropping some. The table includes about 160,000 clones, 75% to 90% detected once. Sequencing input: PBMCs or T cells enriched from blood (not recorded which). Receptor source: a woman in her sixties or seventies who had recovered from COVID-19.

The chain uses TRBV23-1 and TRBJ1-1; 7 bases map to TRBD1. TRBV23-1 is assigned to the ORF class and has an uncertain function. The V and J ends lost 5 bases and 12 bases, in that order; junction bases with no gene match: 9. The CDR3 runs to 12 residues. The CDR3 nucleotides read TGCGCCAGCAGTGACGGACAGGAGACGTCTTTCTTT. Translating it yields CASSDGQETSFF.

J is TRBJ2-5 and V is TRBV10-3; the match to TRBD1 covers 9 bases. This CDR3 has 12 residues. Germline lookup yields CDR1 ENHRY and CDR2 SYGVKD. Trimming took 8 bases from V and 2 from J; bases not matched to a gene: 0. The CDR3 reads CAIGQGQETQYF. Here the CDR3 DNA reads TGTGCCATCGGACAGGGGCAAGAGACCCAGTACTTC.

V gene TRBV5-4 combines with J gene TRBJ2-5, with a tentative D call TRBD2 (7 bases). Germline CDR1 reads SGHNT; CDR2 reads YYREEE (reference sequence). The CDR3 length is 16 residues. V lost 2 bases and J lost 5, with 19 bases in between. This CDR3 reads CASSFGAGAPSETQYF. CDR3 DNA: TGTGCCAGCAGCTTTGGGGCGGGGGCGCCCTCGGAGACCCAGTACTTC.

This rearrangement joins TRBV13 to TRBJ1-1; perhaps TRBD1 as D (6 bases). Germline-derived CDR1 and CDR2 are PRHDT and FYEKMQ (reference sequence). This CDR3 spans 16 amino acids. V gave up 0 bases and J gave up 11 bases, with 22 bases separating them. CDR3 sequence (DNA): TGTGCCAGCAGCTTAGGCCCTGGGACAACTCGCATGGAGGCTTTCTTT. Amino acids: CASSLGPGTTRMEAFF.

The J gene is TRBJ2-2, the V gene TRBV5-1; perhaps TRBD1 as D (5 bases). Germline V gene data show CDR1 as SGHRS and CDR2 as YFSETQ. V lost 2 bases and J lost 1, with 18 bases in between. The CDR3 totals 18 residues. The CDR3 sequence: CASSLRLPGQGNTGELFF. The DNA of the CDR3 is TGCGCCAGCAGCTTAAGGCTGCCAGGGCAGGGGAACACCGGGGAGCTGTTTTTT.

This chain connects TRBV15 to TRBJ2-1; D may be TRBD1 (6 bases). This CDR3 spans 15 amino acids. Per germline, CDR1 LNHNV and CDR2 YYDKDF (reference sequence). Trimming took 5 bases from V and 9 from J, leaving 20 bases between them. CDR3 DNA sequence: TGTGCCACCAGCCCGCCGGCCAGGGGTAAGGGTGAGCAGTTCTTC. Translated, it gives CATSPPARGKGEQFF.

The chain is built from TRBV30 and TRBJ1-2, with D possibly matching TRBD1 (5 bases). Germline V lookup: CDR1 GTSNPN, CDR2 SVGIG (reference sequence). V lost 2 bases and J lost 4, with 17 bases in between. This CDR3 is 15 amino acids long. CDR3 protein: CAWSRTLTETYGYTF. CDR3 bases: TGTGCCTGGAGTAGAACCCTGACAGAGACCTATGGCTACACCTTC.